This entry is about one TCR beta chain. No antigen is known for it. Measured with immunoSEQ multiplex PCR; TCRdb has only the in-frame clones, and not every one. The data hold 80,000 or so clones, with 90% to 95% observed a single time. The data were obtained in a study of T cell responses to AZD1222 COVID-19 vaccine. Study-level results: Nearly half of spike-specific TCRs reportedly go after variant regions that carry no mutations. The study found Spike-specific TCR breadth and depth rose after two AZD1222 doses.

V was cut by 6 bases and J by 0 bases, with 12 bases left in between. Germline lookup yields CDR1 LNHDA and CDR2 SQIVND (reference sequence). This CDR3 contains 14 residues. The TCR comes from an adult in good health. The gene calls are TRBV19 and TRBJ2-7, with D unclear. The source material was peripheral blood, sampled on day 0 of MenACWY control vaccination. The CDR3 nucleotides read TGTGCCAGTAGGCCGGTGACGGGCTCCTACGAGCAGTACTTC. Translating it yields CASRPVTGSYEQYF.